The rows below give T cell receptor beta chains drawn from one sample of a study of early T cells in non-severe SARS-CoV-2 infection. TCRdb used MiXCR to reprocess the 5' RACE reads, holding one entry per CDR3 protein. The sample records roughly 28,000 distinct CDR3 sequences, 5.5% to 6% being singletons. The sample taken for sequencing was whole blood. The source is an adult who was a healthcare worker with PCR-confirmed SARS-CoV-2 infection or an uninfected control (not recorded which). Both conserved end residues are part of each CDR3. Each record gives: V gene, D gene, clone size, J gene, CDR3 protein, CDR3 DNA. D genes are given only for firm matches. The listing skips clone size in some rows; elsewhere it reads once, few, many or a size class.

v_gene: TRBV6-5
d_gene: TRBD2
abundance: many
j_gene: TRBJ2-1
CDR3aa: CASGIAGGGYNEQFF
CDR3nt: TGTGCCAGCGGAATAGCGGGAGGAGGCTACAATGAGCAGTTCTTC

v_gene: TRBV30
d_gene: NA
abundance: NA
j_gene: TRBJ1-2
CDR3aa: CAWSAPPRYGYTF
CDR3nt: TGTGCCTGGAGTGCCCCCCCCCGCTATGGCTACACCTTC

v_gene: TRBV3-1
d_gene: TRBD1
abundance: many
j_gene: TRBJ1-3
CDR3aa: CASSQDFLGGGWYSENTIYF
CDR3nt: TGTGCCAGCAGCCAAGATTTCTTAGGAGGGGGCTGGTACTCTGAAAACACCATATATTTT

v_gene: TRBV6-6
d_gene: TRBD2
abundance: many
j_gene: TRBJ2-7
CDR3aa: CASSPSGRAGEQYF
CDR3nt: TGTGCCAGCAGTCCTAGCGGGAGGGCCGGAGAGCAGTACTTC

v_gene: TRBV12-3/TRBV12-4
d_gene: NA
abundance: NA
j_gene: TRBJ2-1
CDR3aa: CASRLKGGGNEQFF
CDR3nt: TGTGCCAGCAGACTAAAGGGGGGAGGCAATGAGCAGTTCTTC

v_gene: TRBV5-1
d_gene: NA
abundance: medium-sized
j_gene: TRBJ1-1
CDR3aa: CASSPAGETEAFF
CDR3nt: TGCGCCAGCAGCCCCGCGGGGGAGACTGAAGCTTTCTTT

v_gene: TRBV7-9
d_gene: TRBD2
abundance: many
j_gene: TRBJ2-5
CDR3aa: CASSLTSGVKETQYF
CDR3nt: TGTGCCAGCAGCTTGACTAGCGGGGTGAAAGAGACCCAGTACTTC

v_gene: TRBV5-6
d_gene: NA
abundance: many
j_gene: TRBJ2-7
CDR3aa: CASSLPSGTINYEQYF
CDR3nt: TGTGCCAGCAGCTTGCCCTCGGGCACTATCAACTACGAGCAGTACTTC

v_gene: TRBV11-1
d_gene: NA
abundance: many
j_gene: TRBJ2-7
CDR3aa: CASSLAPGGIDEQYF
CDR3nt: TGTGCCAGCAGCTTAGCTCCCGGAGGCATCGACGAGCAGTACTTC

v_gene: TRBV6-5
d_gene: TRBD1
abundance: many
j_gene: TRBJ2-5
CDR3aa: CASSYSGTGMKETQYF
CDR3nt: TGTGCCAGCAGTTACTCGGGGACAGGGATGAAAGAGACCCAGTACTTC

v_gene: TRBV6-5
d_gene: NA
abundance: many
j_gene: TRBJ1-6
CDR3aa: CASSREGAESPLHF
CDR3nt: TGTGCCAGCTCCAGGGAGGGTGCAGAATCACCCCTCCACTTT

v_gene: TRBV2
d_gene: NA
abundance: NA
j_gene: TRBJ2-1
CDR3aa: CASSEFGLSYNEQFF
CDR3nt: TGTGCCAGCAGTGAATTCGGGCTATCCTACAATGAGCAGTTCTTC

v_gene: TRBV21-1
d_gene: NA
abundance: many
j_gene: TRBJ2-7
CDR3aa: CASSKQPDTYEQYF
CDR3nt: TGTGCCAGCAGCAAACAGCCAGATACCTACGAGCAGTACTTC

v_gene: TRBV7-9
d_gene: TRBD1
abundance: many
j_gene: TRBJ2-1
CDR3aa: CALILLGTGGADEQFF
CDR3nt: TGTGCCCTGATACTTCTTGGGACAGGAGGTGCCGATGAGCAGTTCTTC

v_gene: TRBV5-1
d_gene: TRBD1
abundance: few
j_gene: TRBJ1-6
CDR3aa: CASSQDRDYSPLHF
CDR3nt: TGCGCCAGCAGCCAGGACAGGGATTACTCACCCCTCCACTTT

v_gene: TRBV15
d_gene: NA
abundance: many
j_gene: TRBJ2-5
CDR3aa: CATSNRDTTKRTQYF
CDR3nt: TGTGCCACCAGCAACCGGGACACTACGAAGAGAACCCAGTACTTC

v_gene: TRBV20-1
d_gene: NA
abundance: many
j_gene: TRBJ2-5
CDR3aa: CSASSRQAQETQYF
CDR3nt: TGCAGTGCTAGCTCAAGACAGGCCCAAGAGACCCAGTACTTC

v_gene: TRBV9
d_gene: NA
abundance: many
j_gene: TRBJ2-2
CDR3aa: CASSVAHGELFF
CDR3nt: TGTGCCAGCAGCGTAGCCCACGGGGAGCTGTTTTTT

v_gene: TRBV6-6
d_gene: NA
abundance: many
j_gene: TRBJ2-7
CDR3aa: CASRNTEPYEQYF
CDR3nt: TGTGCCAGCAGGAACACTGAGCCCTACGAGCAGTACTTC

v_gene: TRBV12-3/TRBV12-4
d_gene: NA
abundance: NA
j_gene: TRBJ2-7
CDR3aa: CASSLAPVEQYF
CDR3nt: TGTGCCAGCAGTCTAGCTCCAGTCGAGCAGTACTTC

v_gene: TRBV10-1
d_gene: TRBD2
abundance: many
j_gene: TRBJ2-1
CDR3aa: CASSALAGGANEQFF
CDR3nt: TGCGCCAGCAGCGCCTTAGCGGGAGGAGCGAATGAGCAGTTCTTC

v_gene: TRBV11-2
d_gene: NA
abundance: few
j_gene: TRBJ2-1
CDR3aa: CASTSWDWYNEQFF
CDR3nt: TGTGCCAGCACCTCGTGGGACTGGTACAATGAGCAGTTCTTC

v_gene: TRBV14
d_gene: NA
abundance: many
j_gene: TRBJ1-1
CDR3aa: CASSHDLNTEAFF
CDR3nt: TGTGCCAGCAGCCACGACCTGAACACTGAAGCTTTCTTT

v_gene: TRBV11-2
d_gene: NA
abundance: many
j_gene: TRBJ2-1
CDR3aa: CASSLPDSYNEQFF
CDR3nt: TGTGCCAGCAGCTTACCTGACTCGTACAATGAGCAGTTCTTC

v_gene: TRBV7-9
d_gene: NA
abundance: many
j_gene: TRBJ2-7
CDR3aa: CASSFTESSYEQYF
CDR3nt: TGTGCCAGCAGCTTCACGGAGAGCTCCTACGAGCAGTACTTC

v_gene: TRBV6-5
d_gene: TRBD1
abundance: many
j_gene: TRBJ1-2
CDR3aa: CASSYSWAGQGHGYTF
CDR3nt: TGTGCCAGCAGTTACAGTTGGGCTGGACAGGGGCATGGCTACACCTTC

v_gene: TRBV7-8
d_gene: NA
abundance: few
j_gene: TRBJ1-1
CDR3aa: CASSLGTHGRMNTEAFF
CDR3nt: TGTGCCAGCAGCTTAGGTACCCATGGACGGATGAACACTGAAGCTTTCTTT

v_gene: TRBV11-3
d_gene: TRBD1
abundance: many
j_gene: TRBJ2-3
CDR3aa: CASSSGQVTSTDTQYF
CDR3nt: TGTGCCAGCAGCTCCGGACAGGTCACTAGCACAGATACGCAGTATTTT

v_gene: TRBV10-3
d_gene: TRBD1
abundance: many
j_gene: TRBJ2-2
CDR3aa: CATGQGNTGELFF
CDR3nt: TGTGCCACAGGACAGGGTAACACCGGGGAGCTGTTTTTT

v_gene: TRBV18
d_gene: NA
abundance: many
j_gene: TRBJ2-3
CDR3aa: CASSPSTGGTDTQYF
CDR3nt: TGTGCCAGCTCACCCTCGACTGGAGGCACAGATACGCAGTATTTT

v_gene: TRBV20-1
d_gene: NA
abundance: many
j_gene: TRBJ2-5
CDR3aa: CSARGRERGETQYF
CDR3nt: TGCAGTGCTAGGGGCCGGGAGAGGGGAGAGACCCAGTACTTC

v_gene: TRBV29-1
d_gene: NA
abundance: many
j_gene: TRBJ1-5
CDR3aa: CSVAGGSNQPQHF
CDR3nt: TGCAGCGTGGCGGGGGGTAGCAATCAGCCCCAGCATTTT

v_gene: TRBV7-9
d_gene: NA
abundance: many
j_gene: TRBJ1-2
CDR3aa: CASSLDGRENYGYTF
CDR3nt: TGTGCCAGCAGCTTAGATGGCAGGGAGAACTATGGCTACACCTTC

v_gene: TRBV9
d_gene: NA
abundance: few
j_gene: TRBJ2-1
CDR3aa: CASSGGRNEQFF
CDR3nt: TGTGCCAGCAGCGGGGGAAGGAATGAGCAGTTCTTC

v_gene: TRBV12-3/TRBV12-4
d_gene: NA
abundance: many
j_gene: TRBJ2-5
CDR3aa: CASSLEQDWLETQYF
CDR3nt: TGTGCCAGCAGTTTGGAGCAGGACTGGTTAGAGACCCAGTACTTC

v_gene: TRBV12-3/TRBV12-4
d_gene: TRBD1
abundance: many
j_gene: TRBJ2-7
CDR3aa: CASSRQNRGNYEQYF
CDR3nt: TGTGCCAGCAGCCGACAAAACAGGGGAAACTACGAGCAGTACTTC

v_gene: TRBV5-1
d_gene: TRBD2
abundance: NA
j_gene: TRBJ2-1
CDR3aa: CASSAGLAGAGEQFF
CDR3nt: TGCGCCAGCAGCGCGGGACTAGCGGGAGCTGGAGAGCAGTTCTTC

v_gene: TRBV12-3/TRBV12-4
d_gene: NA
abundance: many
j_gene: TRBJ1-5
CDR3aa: CASSTGIPSNQPQHF
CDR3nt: TGTGCCAGCAGCACCGGGATACCTAGCAATCAGCCCCAGCATTTT

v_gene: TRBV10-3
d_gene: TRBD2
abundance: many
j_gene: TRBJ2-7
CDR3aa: CAIRGSGGTYEQYF
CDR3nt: TGTGCCATCAGGGGCAGCGGGGGAACCTACGAGCAGTACTTC

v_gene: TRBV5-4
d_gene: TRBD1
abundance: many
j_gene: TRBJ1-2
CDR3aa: CASSPPGQGYGYTF
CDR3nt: TGTGCCAGCAGCCCGCCTGGACAGGGCTATGGCTACACCTTC

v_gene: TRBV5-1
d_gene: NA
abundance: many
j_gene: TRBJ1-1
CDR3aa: CASTPGIPNTEAFF
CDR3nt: TGCGCCAGCACCCCAGGGATCCCGAACACTGAAGCTTTCTTT

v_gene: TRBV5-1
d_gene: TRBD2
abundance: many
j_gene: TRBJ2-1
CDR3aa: CASSPSGSNYEQFF
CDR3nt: TGCGCCAGCAGCCCTAGCGGGAGCAACTATGAGCAGTTCTTC

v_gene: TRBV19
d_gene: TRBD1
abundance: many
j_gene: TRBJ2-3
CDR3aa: CASSRTRGDTQYF
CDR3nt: TGTGCCAGTAGTCGGACCAGGGGGGATACGCAGTATTTT

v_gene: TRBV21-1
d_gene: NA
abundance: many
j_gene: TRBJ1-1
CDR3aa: CASTPCRNTEAFF
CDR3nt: TGTGCCAGCACCCCTTGCAGGAACACTGAAGCTTTCTTT

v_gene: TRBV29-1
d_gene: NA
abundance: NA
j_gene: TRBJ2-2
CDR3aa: CSVSNTGELFF
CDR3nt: TGCAGCGTCTCGAACACCGGGGAGCTGTTTTTT

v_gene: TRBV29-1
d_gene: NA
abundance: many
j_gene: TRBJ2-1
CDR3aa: CSAAGQTSYNEQFF
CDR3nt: TGCAGCGCGGCCGGACAGACCTCCTACAATGAGCAGTTCTTC

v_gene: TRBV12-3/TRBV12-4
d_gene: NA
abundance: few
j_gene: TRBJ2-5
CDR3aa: CASSLLAGRAETQYF
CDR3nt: TGTGCCAGCAGTTTATTGGCGGGTCGGGCGGAGACCCAGTACTTC

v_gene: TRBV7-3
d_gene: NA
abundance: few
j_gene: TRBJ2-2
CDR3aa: CASSLYGMNTGELFF
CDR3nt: TGTGCCAGCAGCTTATATGGGATGAACACCGGGGAGCTGTTTTTT

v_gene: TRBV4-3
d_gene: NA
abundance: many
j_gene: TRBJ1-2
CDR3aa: CASSQGATGARNRIDGYTF
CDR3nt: TGCGCCAGCAGCCAGGGAGCGACGGGGGCTCGGAATCGGATCGATGGCTACACCTTC

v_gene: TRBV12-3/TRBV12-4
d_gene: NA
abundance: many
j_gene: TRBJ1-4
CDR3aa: CAIGRASSLFF
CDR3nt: TGTGCCATTGGGCGGGCATCGAGTCTGTTTTTT

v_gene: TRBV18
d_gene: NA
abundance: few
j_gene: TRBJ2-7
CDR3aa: CASSPPGSRNDEQYF
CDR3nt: TGTGCCAGCTCACCACCTGGATCTAGAAATGACGAGCAGTACTTC

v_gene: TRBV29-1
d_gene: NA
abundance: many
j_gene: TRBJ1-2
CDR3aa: CSVEQGERGYTF
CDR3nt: TGCAGCGTGGAGCAGGGTGAACGGGGCTACACCTTC

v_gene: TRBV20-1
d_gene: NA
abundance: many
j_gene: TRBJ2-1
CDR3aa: CSARDQTSSYNEQFF
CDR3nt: TGCAGTGCTAGAGATCAGACTAGTAGTTACAATGAGCAGTTCTTC

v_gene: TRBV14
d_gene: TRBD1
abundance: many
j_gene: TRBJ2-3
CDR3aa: CASSHLDRGRDTQYF
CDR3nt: TGTGCCAGCAGCCACCTGGACAGGGGGCGGGATACGCAGTATTTT

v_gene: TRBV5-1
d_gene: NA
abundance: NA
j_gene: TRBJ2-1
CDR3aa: CASSLGVLRSSYNEQFF
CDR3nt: TGCGCCAGCAGCTTGGGGGTCTTGCGGAGCTCCTACAATGAGCAGTTCTTC

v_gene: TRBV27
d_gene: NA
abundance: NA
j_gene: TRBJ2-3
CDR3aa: CASSRKRAVFGDQYTDTQYF
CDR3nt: TGTGCCAGCAGCCGCAAACGGGCGGTTTTTGGGGACCAGTACACAGATACGCAGTATTTT

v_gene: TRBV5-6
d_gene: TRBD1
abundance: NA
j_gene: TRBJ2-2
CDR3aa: CASSSFGQGTGELFF
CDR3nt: TGTGCCAGCAGCTCTTTCGGACAGGGCACCGGGGAGCTGTTTTTT

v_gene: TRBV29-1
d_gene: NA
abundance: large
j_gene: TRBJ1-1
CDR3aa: CSVVATSNTEAFF
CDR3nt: TGCAGCGTTGTAGCGACGTCCAACACTGAAGCTTTCTTT